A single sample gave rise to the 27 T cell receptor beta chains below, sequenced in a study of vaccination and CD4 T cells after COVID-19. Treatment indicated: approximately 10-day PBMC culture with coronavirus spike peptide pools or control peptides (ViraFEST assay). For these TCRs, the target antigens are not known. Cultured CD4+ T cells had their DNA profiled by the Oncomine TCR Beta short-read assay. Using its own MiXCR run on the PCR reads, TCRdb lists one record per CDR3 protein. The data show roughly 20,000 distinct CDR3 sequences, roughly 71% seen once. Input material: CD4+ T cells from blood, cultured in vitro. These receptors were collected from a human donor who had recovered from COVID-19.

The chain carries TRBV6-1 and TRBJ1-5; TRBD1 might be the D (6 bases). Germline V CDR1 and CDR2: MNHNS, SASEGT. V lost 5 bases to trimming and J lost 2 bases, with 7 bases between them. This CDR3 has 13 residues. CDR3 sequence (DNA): TGTGCCAGCAGTACAGGGCGCAATCAGCCCCAGCATTTT. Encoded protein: CASSTGRNQPQHF.

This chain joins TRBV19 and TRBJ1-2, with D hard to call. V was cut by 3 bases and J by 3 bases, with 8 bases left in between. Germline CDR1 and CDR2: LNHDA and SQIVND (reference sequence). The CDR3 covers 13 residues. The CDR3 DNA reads TGTGCCAGTAGTATCGAACAGTACTATGGCTACACCTTC. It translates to CASSIEQYYGYTF.

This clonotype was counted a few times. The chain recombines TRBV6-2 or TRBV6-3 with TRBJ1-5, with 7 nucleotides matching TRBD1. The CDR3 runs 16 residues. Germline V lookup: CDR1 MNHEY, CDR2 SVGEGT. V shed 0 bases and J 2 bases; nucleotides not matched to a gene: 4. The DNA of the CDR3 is TGTGCCAGCAGTTACTCGAACAGGGGAGGCAATCAGCCCCAGCATTTT. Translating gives CASSYSNRGGNQPQHF.

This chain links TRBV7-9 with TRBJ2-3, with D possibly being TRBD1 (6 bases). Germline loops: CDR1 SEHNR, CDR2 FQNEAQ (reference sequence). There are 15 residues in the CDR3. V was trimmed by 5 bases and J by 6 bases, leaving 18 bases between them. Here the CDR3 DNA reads TGTGCCAGCAGCCCACATCGGACAGAGATGGATACGCAGTATTTT. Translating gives CASSPHRTEMDTQYF.

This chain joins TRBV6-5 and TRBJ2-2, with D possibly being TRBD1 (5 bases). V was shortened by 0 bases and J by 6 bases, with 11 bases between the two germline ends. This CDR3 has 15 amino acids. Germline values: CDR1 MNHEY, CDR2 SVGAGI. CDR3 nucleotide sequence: TGTGCCAGCAGTTACTCCCCAGCAGGGTCCGGGGAGCTGTTTTTT. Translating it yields CASSYSPAGSGELFF.

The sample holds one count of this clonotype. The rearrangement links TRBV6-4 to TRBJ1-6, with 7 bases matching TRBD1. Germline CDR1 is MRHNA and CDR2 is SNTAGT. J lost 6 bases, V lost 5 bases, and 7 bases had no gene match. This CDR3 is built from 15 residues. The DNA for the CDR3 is TGTGCCAGCAGTCCAACGGACAGGTTTAATTCACCCCTCCACTTT. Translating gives CASSPTDRFNSPLHF.

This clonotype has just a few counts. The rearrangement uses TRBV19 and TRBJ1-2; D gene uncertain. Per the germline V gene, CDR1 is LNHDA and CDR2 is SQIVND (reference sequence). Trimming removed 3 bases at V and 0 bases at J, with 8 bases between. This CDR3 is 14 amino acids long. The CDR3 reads CASSIIGTNYGYTF. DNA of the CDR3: TGTGCCAGTAGTATCATTGGAACTAACTATGGCTACACCTTC. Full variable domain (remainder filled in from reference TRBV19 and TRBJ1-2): DGGITQSPKYLFRKEGQNVTLSCEQNLNHDAMYWYRQDPGQGLRLIYYSQIVNDFQKGDIAEGYSVSREKKESFPLTVTSAQKNPTAFYLCASSIIGTNYGYTFGSGTRLTVV.

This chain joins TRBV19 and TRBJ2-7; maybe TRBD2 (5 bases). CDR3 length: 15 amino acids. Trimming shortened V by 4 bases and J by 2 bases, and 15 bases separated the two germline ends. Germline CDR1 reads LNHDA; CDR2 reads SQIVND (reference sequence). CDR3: CASSTRGGVTYEQYF. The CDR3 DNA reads TGTGCCAGTAGTACCCGTGGAGGAGTCACCTACGAGCAGTACTTC.

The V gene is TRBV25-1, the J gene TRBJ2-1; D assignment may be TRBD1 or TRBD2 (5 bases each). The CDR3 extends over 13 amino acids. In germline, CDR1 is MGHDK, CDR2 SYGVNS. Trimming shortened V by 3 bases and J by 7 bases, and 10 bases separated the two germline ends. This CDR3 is CASSDGWGNEQFF. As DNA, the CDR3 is TGTGCCAGCAGTGATGGGTGGGGGAATGAGCAGTTCTTC. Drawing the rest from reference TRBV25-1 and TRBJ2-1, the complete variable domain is EADIYQTPRYLVIGTGKKITLECSQTMGHDKMYWYQQDPGMELHLIHYSYGVNSTEKGDLSSESTVSRIRTEHFPLTLESARPSHTSQYLCASSDGWGNEQFFGPGTRLTVL.

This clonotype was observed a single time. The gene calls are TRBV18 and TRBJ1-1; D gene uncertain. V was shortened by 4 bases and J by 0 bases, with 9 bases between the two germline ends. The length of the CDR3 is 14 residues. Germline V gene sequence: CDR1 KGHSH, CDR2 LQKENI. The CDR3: CASSLVQLNTEAFF. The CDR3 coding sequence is TGTGCCAGCTCACTAGTCCAGCTGAACACTGAAGCTTTCTTT.

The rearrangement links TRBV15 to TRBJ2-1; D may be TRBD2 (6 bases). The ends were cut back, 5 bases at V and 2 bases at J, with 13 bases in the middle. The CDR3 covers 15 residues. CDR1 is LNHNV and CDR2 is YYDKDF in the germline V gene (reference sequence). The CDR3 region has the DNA TGTGCCACCAGCCTCGTACTAGCTCCCTACAATGAGCAGTTCTTC. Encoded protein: CATSLVLAPYNEQFF.

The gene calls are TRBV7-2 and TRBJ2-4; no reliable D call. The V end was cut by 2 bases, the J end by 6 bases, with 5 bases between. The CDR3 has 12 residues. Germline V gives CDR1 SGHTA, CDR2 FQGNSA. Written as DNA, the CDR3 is TGTGCCAGCAGCTTACCCTCAAACATTCAGTACTTC. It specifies CASSLPSNIQYF.

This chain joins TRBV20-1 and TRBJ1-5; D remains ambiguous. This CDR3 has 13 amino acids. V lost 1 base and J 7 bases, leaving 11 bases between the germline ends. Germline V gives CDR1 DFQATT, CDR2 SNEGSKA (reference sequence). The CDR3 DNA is TGCAGTGCTAGAGTCGGGATGTGGCAGCCCCAGCATTTT. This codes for CSARVGMWQPQHF.

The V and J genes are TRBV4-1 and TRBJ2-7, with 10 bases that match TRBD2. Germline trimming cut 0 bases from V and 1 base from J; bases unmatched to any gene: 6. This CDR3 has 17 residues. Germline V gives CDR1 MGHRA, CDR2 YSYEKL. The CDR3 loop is CASSQEPVAGGSYEQYF. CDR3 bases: TGCGCCAGCAGCCAAGAGCCAGTAGCGGGAGGTTCCTACGAGCAGTACTTC.

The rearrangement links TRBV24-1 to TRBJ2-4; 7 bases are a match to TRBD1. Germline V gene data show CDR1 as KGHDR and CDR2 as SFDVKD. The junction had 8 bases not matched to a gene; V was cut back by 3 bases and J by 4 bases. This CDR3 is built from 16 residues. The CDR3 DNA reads TGTGCCACCAGTGATCCCCTCCGGGACAGAAAAAACATTCAGTACTTC. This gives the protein CATSDPLRDRKNIQYF.

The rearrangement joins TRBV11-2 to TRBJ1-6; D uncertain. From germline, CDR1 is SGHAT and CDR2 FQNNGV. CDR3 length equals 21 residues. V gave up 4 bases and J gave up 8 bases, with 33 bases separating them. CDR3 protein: CASSYRRPLKTLRAYDSPLHF. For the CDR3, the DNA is TGTGCCAGCAGCTACCGAAGGCCGCTCAAGACCTTAAGGGCTTATGATTCACCCCTCCACTTT.

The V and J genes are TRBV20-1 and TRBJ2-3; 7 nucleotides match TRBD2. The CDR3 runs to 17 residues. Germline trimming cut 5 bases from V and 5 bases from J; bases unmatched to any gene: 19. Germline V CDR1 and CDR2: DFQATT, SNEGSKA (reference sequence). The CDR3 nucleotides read TGCAGTGCTGGGTGTTTGGTGGCTAGCGGATCCCTAGATACGCAGTATTTT. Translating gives CSAGCLVASGSLDTQYF.

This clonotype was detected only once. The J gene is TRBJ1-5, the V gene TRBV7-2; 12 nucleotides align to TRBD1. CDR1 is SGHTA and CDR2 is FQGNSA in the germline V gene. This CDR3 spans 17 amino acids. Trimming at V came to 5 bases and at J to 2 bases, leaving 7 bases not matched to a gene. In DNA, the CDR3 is TGTGCCAGCAGCCCGGGGACAGGGGGCGGGGGCAATCAGCCCCAGCATTTT. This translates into CASSPGTGGGGNQPQHF. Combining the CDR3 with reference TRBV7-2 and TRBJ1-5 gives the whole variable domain GAGVSQSPSNKVTEKGKDVELRCDPISGHTALYWYRQSLGQGLEFLIYFQGNSAPDKSGLPSDRFSAERTGGSVSTLTIQRTQQEDSAVYLCASSPGTGGGGNQPQHFGDGTRLSIL.

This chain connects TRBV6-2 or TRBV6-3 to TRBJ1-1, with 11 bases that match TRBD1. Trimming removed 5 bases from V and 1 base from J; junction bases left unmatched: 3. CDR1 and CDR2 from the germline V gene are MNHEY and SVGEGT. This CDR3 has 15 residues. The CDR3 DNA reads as TGTGCCAGCAGTAGGACAGGGGGCTCGAACACTGAAGCTTTCTTT. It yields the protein CASSRTGGSNTEAFF.

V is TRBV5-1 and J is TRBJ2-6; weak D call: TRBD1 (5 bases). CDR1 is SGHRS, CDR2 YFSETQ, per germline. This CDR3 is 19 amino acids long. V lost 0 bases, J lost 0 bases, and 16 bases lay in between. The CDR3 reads CASSLAIRTIRSGANVLTF. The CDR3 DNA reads TGCGCCAGCAGCTTGGCGATTCGGACAATCCGCTCTGGGGCCAACGTCCTGACTTTC. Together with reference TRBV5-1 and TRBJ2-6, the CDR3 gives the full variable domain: KAGVTQTPRYLIKTRGQQVTLSCSPISGHRSVSWYQQTPGQGLQFLFEYFSETQRNKGNFPGRFSGRQFSNSRSEMNVSTLELGDSALYLCASSLAIRTIRSGANVLTFGAGSRLTVL.

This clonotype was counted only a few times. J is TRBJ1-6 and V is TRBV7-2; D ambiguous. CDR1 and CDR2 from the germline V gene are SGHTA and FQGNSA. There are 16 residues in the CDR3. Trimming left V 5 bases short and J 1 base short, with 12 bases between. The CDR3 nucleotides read TGTGCCAGCAGCCAACGGTGGGGTTCCTATAATTCACCCCTCCACTTT. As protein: CASSQRWGSYNSPLHF.

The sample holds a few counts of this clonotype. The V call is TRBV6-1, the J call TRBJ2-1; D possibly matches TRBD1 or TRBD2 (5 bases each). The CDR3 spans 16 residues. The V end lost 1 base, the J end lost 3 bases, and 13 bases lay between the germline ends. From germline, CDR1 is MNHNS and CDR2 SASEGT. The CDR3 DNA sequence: TGTGCCAGCAGTGAAGGGGCGGGTAGGGGCTACAATGAGCAGTTCTTC. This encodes CASSEGAGRGYNEQFF.

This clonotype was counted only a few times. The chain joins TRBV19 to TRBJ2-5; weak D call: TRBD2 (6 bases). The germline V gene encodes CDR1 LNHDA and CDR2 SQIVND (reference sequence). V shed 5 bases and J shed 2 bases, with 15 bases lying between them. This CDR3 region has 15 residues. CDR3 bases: TGTGCCAGTAGTTTTTATGCGGGATATCAAGAGACCCAGTACTTC. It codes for CASSFYAGYQETQYF.

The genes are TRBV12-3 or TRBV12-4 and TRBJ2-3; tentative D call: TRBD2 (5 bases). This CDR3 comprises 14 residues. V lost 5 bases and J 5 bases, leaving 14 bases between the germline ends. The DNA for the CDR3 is TGTGCCAGCAGTCACACTAGATCTAAAGATACGCAGTATTTT. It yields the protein CASSHTRSKDTQYF.

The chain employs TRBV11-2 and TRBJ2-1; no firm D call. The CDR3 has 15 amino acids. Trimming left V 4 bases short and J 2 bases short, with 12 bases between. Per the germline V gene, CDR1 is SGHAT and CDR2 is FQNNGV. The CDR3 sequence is CASSSDRITYNEQFF. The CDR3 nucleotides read TGTGCCAGCAGCTCGGACCGAATTACCTACAATGAGCAGTTCTTC.

CDR3 region: CSAAGGEGAKNIQYF. The CDR3, as DNA: TGCAGCGCCGCAGGGGGGGAGGGTGCCAAAAACATTCAGTACTTC. This rearrangement joins TRBV29-1 to TRBJ2-4; D assignment may be TRBD1 or TRBD2 (7 bases each). V lost 7 bases, J lost 1 base, and 17 bases lay in between. CDR1 and CDR2 from the germline V gene are SQVTM and ANQGSEA. CDR3 length equals 15 residues.

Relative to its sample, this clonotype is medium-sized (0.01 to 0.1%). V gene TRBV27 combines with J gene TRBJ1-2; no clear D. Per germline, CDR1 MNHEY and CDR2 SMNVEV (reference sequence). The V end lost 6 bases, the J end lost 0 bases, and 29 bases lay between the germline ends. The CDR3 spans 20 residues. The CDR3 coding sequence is TGTGCCAGCAGCCCTTATCGGGGTGCAGTGTCACGCCCGACTAACTATGGCTACACCTTC. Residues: CASSPYRGAVSRPTNYGYTF.